Here is one T cell receptor beta chain with its context. Its antigen remains unknown. Germline V gene data show CDR1 as LGHNA and CDR2 as YSLEER. V was trimmed by 0 bases and J by 2 bases, leaving 14 bases between them. The CDR3 is 16 residues long. The entry originates in a study of cytomegalovirus exposure and HLA in healthy donors. Findings and limits, study-wide: Under in vitro conditions, a few CMV-associated chains were confirmed as specific for CMV antigens.

The approximately 120-subject validation cohort, separate from the 666-subject first cohort, included the donors. Libraries were prepared by immunoSEQ multiplex PCR; TCRdb keeps only in-frame clonotypes and omits some of them. The sample lists about 180,000 clones, about 83% occurring once. The rearrangement links TRBV4-3 to TRBJ2-7; D is ambiguous. Sequenced sample: PBMCs. The receptor's source is a woman in her thirties in good health and CMV-seronegative. CDR3 coding DNA: TGCGCCAGCAGCCAAGACCGGCAGGTGATCACCTACGAGCAGTACTTC. This gives the protein CASSQDRQVITYEQYF.